The T cell receptor (beta chain) described here comes from a study of blood T cells in healthy people across ages. Findings and limits, study-wide: Using unsorted PBMCs precluded a conclusive naive versus antigen-experienced comparison.

A note on this clonotype: The target antigen is unknown.

Combining a sample-barcoded 5' primer with a J-beta primer mix, a second PCR ran for roughly 6 to 12 cycles. A tag from a template-switch adaptor with 12 random nucleotides marked each cDNA molecule. Per-sample output comprised a minimum of 2.5 million paired-end reads containing CDR3. TCRdb re-derived calls from the 5' RACE reads in MiXCR, one entry per CDR3 protein. The sample has approximately 1,700,000 distinct CDR3 sequences; 39% are singletons. From germline, CDR1 is ENHRY and CDR2 SYGVKD. This CDR3 has 14 residues. The trim removed 3 bases at V and 2 bases at J, leaving 4 bases unmatched. The source material was blood. The gene calls are TRBV10-3 and TRBJ2-7, with TRBD1 identical over 7 bases. The sequence came from a human donor in good health. CDR3 protein: CAISDVGQTYEQYF. The CDR3 DNA is TGTGCCATCAGTGATGTGGGACAGACCTACGAGCAGTACTTC.